The 29 T cell receptor beta chains in this list originate from one sample, sequenced in a study of CD8+CD57+ T cells in acquired aplastic anemia. By flow cytometry, patients selected for sequencing had shown an expansion of CD8+CD57+ cells. TCR beta VDJ and CDR3 profiles were obtained from a genomic DNA template. TCRdb itself ran the reads through MiXCR, one entry per CDR3 protein. The sample has hundreds of thousands of distinct CDR3 sequences; under 40% are singletons. Material: sorted CD4+, CD8+, or CD8+CD57+ T cells (not recorded which) from PBMCs. The source is a human donor with aplastic anemia.

The J gene is TRBJ2-7, the V gene TRBV20-1; TRBD2 matches at 11 bases. Germline V gene lookup returns CDR1 DFQATT and CDR2 SNEGSKA (reference sequence). This CDR3 has 14 amino acids. V was clipped by 5 bases and J by 5 bases; unmatched bases: 8. CDR3 bases: TGCAGTGCTCTCAGACTAGCGGGATTCCACGAGCAGTACTTC. Translated, it gives CSALRLAGFHEQYF.

This clonotype was picked up many times. This sequence joins TRBV15 and TRBJ1-3; D call uncertain. Germline lookup yields CDR1 LNHNV and CDR2 YYDKDF (reference sequence). V gave up 1 base and J gave up 2 bases, with 9 bases separating them. The CDR3 consists of 15 residues. The CDR3 here is CATSRGLSTGNTIYF. Here the CDR3 DNA reads TGTGCCACCAGCAGAGGACTATCGACTGGAAACACCATATATTTT. The full variable domain, completed using reference TRBV15 and TRBJ1-3, is DAMVIQNPRYQVTQFGKPVTLSCSQTLNHNVMYWYQQKSSQAPKLLFHYYDKDFNNEADTPDNFQSRRPNTSFCFLDIRSPGLGDTAMYLCATSRGLSTGNTIYFGEGSWLTVV.

This clonotype was seen many times. The chain has TRBV14 and TRBJ1-1; a possible D gene is TRBD1 (5 bases). The CDR3 covers 13 residues. Germline lookup yields CDR1 SGHDN and CDR2 FVKESK. Trimming pared 1 base from V and 7 bases from J, leaving 10 bases between. CDR3 region: CASSQVWGIEAFF. The CDR3 DNA is TGTGCCAGCAGCCAAGTGTGGGGGATTGAAGCTTTCTTT.

Comment on this clonotype: This sequence may be a read error, since a much larger clone differs from it by one base. The chain recombines TRBV7-6 with TRBJ1-3; D is undetermined. Germline V gives CDR1 SGHVS, CDR2 FNYEAQ. The length of the CDR3 is 15 residues. V was cut by 1 base and J by 3 bases, with 10 bases left in between. As DNA, the CDR3 is TGTGCCAGCAGCTTAGTTAACCGGAATGGAAACACCATATATTTT. Protein: CASSLVNRNGNTIYF. The full variable domain, rest sourced from reference TRBV7-6 and TRBJ1-3, is GAGVSQSPRYKVTKRGQDVALRCDPISGHVSLYWYRQALGQGPEFLTYFNYEAQQDKSGLPNDRFSAERPEGSISTLTIQRTEQRDSAMYRCASSLVNRNGNTIYFGEGSWLTVV.

This clonotype has at least ten counts. V is TRBV20-1 and J is TRBJ1-5, with no clear D. Germline V gene sequence: CDR1 DFQATT, CDR2 SNEGSKA (reference sequence). The CDR3 loop spans 15 amino acids. V lost 0 bases to trimming and J lost 5 bases, with 14 bases between them. This CDR3 is CSAREGGRADQPQHF. Written as DNA, the CDR3 is TGCAGTGCTAGAGAGGGAGGGAGAGCTGATCAGCCCCAGCATTTT.

The chain uses TRBV24-1 and TRBJ2-5, with D perhaps matching TRBD1 or TRBD2 (5 bases each). The germline V gene encodes CDR1 KGHDR and CDR2 SFDVKD. V lost 6 bases to trimming and J lost 1 base, with 8 bases between them. The CDR3 covers 13 residues. The CDR3 DNA reads TGTGCCACCAGTCGGGGCTTCCAAGAGACCCAGTACTTC. Translation: CATSRGFQETQYF.

In this sample, this clonotype turned up many times. The chain carries TRBV7-6 and TRBJ2-5, with no clear D. This CDR3 region has 14 residues. Trimming left V 2 bases short and J 1 base short, with 8 bases between. Germline V gene lookup returns CDR1 SGHVS and CDR2 FNYEAQ. The CDR3 nucleotides read TGTGCCAGCAGCTTAACTACGACCCAAGAGACCCAGTACTTC. Translating gives CASSLTTTQETQYF.

This chain's CDR3 is CSATGQETQYF. Written as DNA, the CDR3 is TGCAGCGCAACGGGGCAAGAGACCCAGTACTTC. V is TRBV20-1 and J is TRBJ2-5; possible D gene TRBD2, 5 bases. Germline V lookup: CDR1 DFQATT, CDR2 SNEGSKA (reference sequence). The CDR3 runs to 11 residues.

The V and J genes are TRBV5-1 and TRBJ1-6; D unclear. V lost 0 bases to trimming and J lost 7 bases, with 11 bases between them. The CDR3 covers 15 residues. The germline gives CDR1 SGHRS, CDR2 YFSETQ. The CDR3 spells CASSLAQVRNSPLHF. Written as DNA, the CDR3 is TGCGCCAGCAGCTTGGCGCAGGTTAGAAATTCACCCCTCCACTTT.

A word on this clonotype: A much larger clonotype is one base distant, so this may be a read error. V gene TRBV7-9 combines with J gene TRBJ2-7; possible D gene TRBD2, 5 bases. The CDR3 totals 13 residues. Germline V gene sequence: CDR1 SEHNR, CDR2 FQNEAQ (reference sequence). V was shortened by 8 bases and J by 6 bases, with 17 bases between the two germline ends. Written as DNA, the CDR3 is TGTGCCAGCCGCGGGCAGGAGCTATTCGAGCAGTACTTC. This gives the protein CASRGQELFEQYF. Full variable domain (missing parts from reference TRBV7-9 and TRBJ2-7): DTGVSQNPRHKITKRGQNVTFRCDPISEHNRLYWYRQTLGQGPEFLTYFQNEAQLEKSRLLSDRFSAERPKGSFSTLEIQRTEQGDSAMYLCASRGQELFEQYFGPGTRLTVT.

V and J are TRBV10-3 and TRBJ2-7, with 8 bases aligning to TRBD2. This CDR3 contains 14 residues. Germline V CDR1 and CDR2: ENHRY, SYGVKD. Trimming took 6 bases from V and 6 from J; bases not matched to a gene: 10. CDR3 coding DNA: TGTGCCATCAGCCCGGGACTAGGTTCGTCCGAGCAGTACTTC. This codes for CAISPGLGSSEQYF.

The chain joins TRBV5-1 to TRBJ1-5; possibly TRBD1 for D (6 bases). The germline V gene has CDR1 SGHRS and CDR2 YFSETQ. CDR3 length: 16 amino acids. Trimming shortened V by 0 bases and J by 1 base, and 11 bases separated the two germline ends. In nucleotides, the CDR3 is TGCGCCAGCAGCTTGGAGGGGACAAAGAGCAATCAGCCCCAGCATTTT. This sequence encodes CASSLEGTKSNQPQHF.

The CDR3 sequence: CASSMVKSLTGGLNEQFF. The CDR3 DNA reads TGTGCCAGTAGTATGGTAAAGTCTTTGACAGGGGGCTTGAATGAGCAGTTCTTC. The chain links TRBV19 to TRBJ2-1; 10 bases are shared with TRBD1. CDR1 is LNHDA and CDR2 is SQIVND in the germline V gene (reference sequence). V was pared by 3 bases and J by 7 bases, with 15 bases of the junction left unmatched. The CDR3 runs 18 residues.

This clonotype was picked up many times. The V gene is TRBV24-1, the J gene TRBJ2-5; tentatively, D is TRBD2 (6 bases). The CDR3 runs to 14 residues. Germline V gene lookup returns CDR1 KGHDR and CDR2 SFDVKD. V was trimmed by 8 bases and J by 2 bases, leaving 14 bases between them. The CDR3 is CATKGEAGQETQYF. The CDR3, as DNA: TGTGCCACCAAAGGGGAGGCAGGGCAAGAGACCCAGTACTTC.

The gene calls are TRBV4-2 and TRBJ2-7; 11 positions agree with TRBD2. The CDR3 runs to 16 residues. Trimming took 2 bases from V and 4 from J; bases not matched to a gene: 7. The germline CDR1 and CDR2 sequences are LGHNA and YNFKEQ. In DNA, the CDR3 is TGTGCCAGCAGCCAAACCGGGACTAGCGGCACTTACGAGCAGTACTTC. Its protein product is CASSQTGTSGTYEQYF.

This rearrangement joins TRBV2 to TRBJ2-7; D possibly uses TRBD1 or TRBD2 (5 bases each). V lost 6 bases and J 5 bases, leaving 20 bases between the germline ends. Germline V gives CDR1 SNHLY, CDR2 FYNNEI. The CDR3 consists of 15 residues. The CDR3 region has the DNA TGTGCCAGCAGCCACCGGGACCCGAGAGGGCACGAGCAGTACTTC. It encodes CASSHRDPRGHEQYF.

The V call is TRBV20-1, the J call TRBJ2-3, with D perhaps matching TRBD1 (5 bases). From germline, CDR1 is DFQATT and CDR2 SNEGSKA (reference sequence). V gave up 4 bases and J gave up 4 bases, with 24 bases separating them. The CDR3 runs 17 residues. The CDR3 protein is CSANPQYSLWGPDTQYF. CDR3 in DNA: TGCAGTGCTAATCCCCAATACTCCCTCTGGGGCCCAGATACGCAGTATTTT.

This clonotype has a single count. This may stem from a read error, because a much larger clone lies one nucleotide away. The conserved closing phenylalanine or tryptophan is absent in this CDR3, likely reflecting a read error. J is TRBJ1-2 and V is TRBV5-1; the D gene is possibly TRBD1 (5 bases). The germline V gene has CDR1 SGHRS and CDR2 YFSETQ. CDR3 size: 13 residues. The V end lost 4 bases, the J end lost 1 base, and 8 bases lay between the germline ends. The DNA for the CDR3 is TGCGCCAGCAGCCGGGGGAATAACTATGGCTACACCGTC. Protein: CASSRGNNYGYTV.

V and J are TRBV30 and TRBJ1-3; unclear D gene. CDR1 and CDR2 from the germline V gene are GTSNPN and SVGIG (reference sequence). This CDR3 is 14 amino acids long. V was cut by 3 bases and J by 0 bases, with 9 bases left in between. The CDR3 region has the DNA TGTGCCTGGAGAGGTGGGAACTCTGGAAACACCATATATTTT. Encoded protein: CAWRGGNSGNTIYF. Full variable domain (missing parts from reference TRBV30 and TRBJ1-3): SQTIHQWPATLVQPVGSPLSLECTVEGTSNPNLYWYRQAAGRGLQLLFYSVGIGQISSEVPQNLSASRPQDRQFILSSKKLLLSDSGFYLCAWRGGNSGNTIYFGEGSWLTVV.

This chain joins TRBV20-1 and TRBJ2-7; 10 bases are shared with TRBD2. The junction had 9 bases not matched to a gene; V was cut back by 2 bases and J by 2 bases. CDR3 length: 16 amino acids. Germline assignment: CDR1 DFQATT and CDR2 SNEGSKA (reference sequence). CDR3 nucleotide sequence: TGCAGTGCTAGATCCCCTAGCGGGGGCGACCCCTACGAGCAGTACTTC. The encoded protein is CSARSPSGGDPYEQYF.

This clonotype appeared many times. CDR3 amino acids: CASSPLPTSDQYF. Here the CDR3 DNA reads TGCGCCAGCAGCCCACTACCCACTAGCGATCAGTACTTC. The chain employs TRBV5-1 and TRBJ2-7, with 7 nucleotides matching TRBD2. With V trimmed by 4 bases and J by 10 bases, 11 bases remained unmatched. CDR3 size: 13 residues. Germline CDR1 reads SGHRS; CDR2 reads YFSETQ.

The gene calls are TRBV25-1 and TRBJ2-3; no reliable D call. The V end was cut by 4 bases, the J end by 6 bases, with 14 bases between. This CDR3 contains 14 residues. The germline V gene has CDR1 MGHDK and CDR2 SYGVNS. Here the CDR3 reads CASSASKGLDTQYF. Written as DNA, the CDR3 is TGTGCCAGCAGTGCTAGTAAGGGATTGGATACGCAGTATTTT.

CDR3: CASSLGRVLAYGYTF. As DNA, the CDR3 is TGTGCCAGCAGCTTAGGGCGGGTTTTGGCCTATGGCTACACCTTC. The chain recombines TRBV7-9 with TRBJ1-2; D ambiguous. The ends were cut back, 1 base at V and 4 bases at J, with 13 bases in the middle. CDR1 and CDR2 (germline): SEHNR, FQNEAQ (reference sequence). This CDR3 is built from 15 residues.

In its sample, this clonotype was seen a few times. This rearrangement joins TRBV4-2 to TRBJ2-7; D call uncertain. Trimming removed 1 base at V and 1 base at J, with 8 bases between. The CDR3 covers 14 residues. Germline CDR1 is LGHNA and CDR2 is YNFKEQ. The CDR3 sequence is CASSQGLGSYEQYF. The CDR3 DNA reads TGTGCCAGCAGCCAAGGTTTAGGATCCTACGAGCAGTACTTC.

The chain recombines TRBV7-2 with TRBJ1-1; perhaps TRBD1 as D (5 bases). The CDR3 has 13 residues. In germline, CDR1 is SGHTA, CDR2 FQGNSA. Trimming stripped 1 base from V and 4 bases from J, with 7 bases between. CDR3 DNA: TGTGCCAGCAGCTTAGAGGGGCCCACTGAAGCTTTCTTT. Translated, it gives CASSLEGPTEAFF.

The CDR3 spells CASSLRQGQPQHF. The DNA for the CDR3 is TGTGCCAGCAGCTTGCGGCAGGGACAGCCCCAGCATTTT. This chain joins TRBV7-6 and TRBJ1-5; weak D call: TRBD1 (5 bases). Trimming removed 3 bases at V and 7 bases at J, with 10 bases between. This CDR3 spans 13 amino acids. Germline CDR1 is SGHVS and CDR2 is FNYEAQ.

The CDR3 sequence is CSASTSGAHLSYEQYF. The CDR3 coding sequence is TGCAGTGCTAGTACATCGGGGGCCCATCTTTCCTACGAGCAGTACTTC. The chain joins TRBV20-1 to TRBJ2-7; D assignment may be TRBD1 or TRBD2 (6 bases each). The germline V gene has CDR1 DFQATT and CDR2 SNEGSKA (reference sequence). V was cut by 3 bases and J by 1 base, with 19 bases left in between. The CDR3 is 16 residues long.

This clonotype was seen only a few times. The gene calls are TRBV9 and TRBJ2-3; TRBD2 matches at 8 bases. From germline, CDR1 is SGDLS and CDR2 YYNGEE. This CDR3 spans 16 amino acids. The V gene end was trimmed by 3 bases and the J gene end by 3 bases; junction bases not matched to a gene: 9. The CDR3: CASSGTAGVVTDTQYF. CDR3 DNA: TGTGCCAGCAGCGGCACAGCGGGAGTGGTAACAGATACGCAGTATTTT.

V and J are TRBV20-1 and TRBJ2-1; TRBD1 is a possible D gene (6 bases). Looked up from germline, CDR1 is DFQATT and CDR2 is SNEGSKA (reference sequence). Between the trimmed V and J ends, which lost 6 bases and 8 bases, there was a span of 14 bases. The CDR3 totals 12 residues. The CDR3 sequence is CSAWVRGDEQFF. The CDR3 region has the DNA TGCAGTGCCTGGGTCAGGGGCGATGAGCAGTTCTTC.